This is a list of T cell receptor beta chains from one sample in a study of shared clonotypes between healthy human individuals. The method was immunoSEQ multiplex PCR; TCRdb's version includes in-frame clones alone and lacks a portion of them. Of over 2 million clones listed, 85% to 95% are singletons. The sequencing sample was made of naive CD4+ T cells from PBMCs. Every receptor here comes from a man aged 18 to 30 in good health. Some clones in this sample may be carry-over from other donors' samples. The CDR3 runs from the conserved cysteine through the conserved F or W. Fields, in order: V gene, CDR3 length, J gene, D gene, clone size, CDR3 protein, CDR3 DNA. A D gene is named only where the DNA matches it firmly. Rows give clone size only sometimes, using once, few, many, or a class for an expanded clone.

TRBV7-7	14	TRBJ2-7	TRBD1	-	CASSPGTGPYEQYF	TGTGCCAGCAGCCCCGGGACAGGCCCCTACGAGCAGTACTTC
TRBV7-2	19	TRBJ2-3	TRBD1	-	CASSVIGTGRGLLVFTQYF	TGTGCCAGCAGCGTTATCGGGACAGGGAGGGGTCTTCTTGTGTTTACGCAGTATTTT
TRBV10-2	15	TRBJ2-3	TRBD2	-	CASSEREGSTDTQYF	TGCGCCAGCAGTGAGCGGGAGGGGTCCACAGATACGCAGTATTTT
TRBV5-1	13	TRBJ2-7	-	-	CASSLSGVYEQYF	TGCGCCAGCAGCTTGTCAGGAGTATACGAGCAGTACTTC
TRBV5-1	16	TRBJ2-3	TRBD2	-	CASSLSLAGVTDTQYF	TGCGCCAGCAGCTTGTCACTAGCGGGAGTGACAGATACGCAGTATTTT
TRBV15	14	TRBJ2-7	TRBD2	-	CATSRGTSVYEQYF	TGTGCCACCAGCAGGGGGACTAGCGTATACGAGCAGTACTTC
TRBV10-3	15	TRBJ1-2	TRBD1	-	CAIMRTGGNNYGYTF	TGTGCCATCATGAGGACAGGGGGGAATAACTATGGCTACACCTTC
TRBV7-2	13	TRBJ2-7	-	-	CASSSHGDGQQYF	TGTGCCAGCAGCTCCCATGGAGACGGACAGCAGTACTTC
TRBV5-6	13	TRBJ1-5	TRBD1	-	CASSLLQGEPQHF	TGTGCCAGCAGCCTACTGCAGGGGGAGCCCCAGCATTTT
TRBV7-6	15	TRBJ2-2	-	-	CASSLDIGSTGELFF	TGTGCCAGCAGCTTAGATATAGGGAGCACCGGGGAGCTGTTTTTT
TRBV9	19	TRBJ1-4	TRBD1	-	CASSVAGGGAGTHNEKLFF	TGTGCCAGCAGCGTCGCAGGAGGGGGCGCAGGTACCCATAATGAAAAACTGTTTTTT
TRBV2	16	TRBJ2-3	TRBD2	-	CASSVERGPSTDTQYF	TGTGCCAGCAGTGTAGAGCGGGGGCCTAGCACAGATACGCAGTATTTT
TRBV6-1	18	TRBJ2-6	-	-	CASSEWQNAITGANVLTF	TGTGCCAGCAGTGAATGGCAGAATGCGATTACTGGGGCCAACGTCCTGACTTTC
TRBV29-1	13	TRBJ2-1	-	-	CSVEADITGEQFF	TGCAGCGTTGAAGCAGACATTACGGGTGAGCAGTTCTTC
TRBV5-4	14	TRBJ1-4	TRBD1	-	CASSSQGSREKLFF	TGTGCCAGCAGCTCACAGGGGAGTCGTGAAAAACTGTTTTTT
TRBV6-1	17	TRBJ2-6	TRBD2	-	CASSGLAGRSGANVLTF	TGTGCCAGCAGTGGGCTAGCGGGAAGGTCTGGGGCCAACGTCCTGACTTTC
TRBV6-5	15	TRBJ2-7	TRBD1	-	CASSYRWDRVNEQYF	TGTGCCAGCAGTTACCGCTGGGACAGGGTGAACGAGCAGTACTTC
TRBV9	14	TRBJ2-3	-	once	CASSPIGGSDTQYF	TGTGCCAGCAGCCCCATCGGTGGGTCAGATACGCAGTATTTT
TRBV7-2	16	TRBJ1-1	-	-	CASSSYPAPPRAEAFF	TGTGCCAGCAGCTCCTATCCGGCCCCGCCAAGGGCTGAAGCTTTCTTT
TRBV25-1	14	TRBJ2-1	-	-	CASSDQIQGGEQFF	TGTGCCAGCAGTGACCAAATACAGGGAGGGGAGCAGTTCTTC
TRBV6-6	16	TRBJ1-1	TRBD1	-	CASSYSTGGGFTEAFF	TGTGCCAGCAGTTACTCGACAGGAGGGGGCTTCACTGAAGCTTTCTTT
TRBV18	14	TRBJ2-3	TRBD2	-	CASSPAGGPDTQYF	TGTGCCAGCTCACCGGCGGGAGGGCCGGATACGCAGTATTTT
TRBV5-1	16	TRBJ1-1	TRBD1	-	CASSLEGQGLNTEAFF	TGCGCCAGCAGCTTGGAGGGACAGGGACTGAACACTGAAGCTTTCTTT
TRBV18	13	TRBJ1-2	TRBD1	-	CASSPRQGDGYTF	TGTGCCAGCTCACCCCGACAGGGAGATGGCTACACCTTC
TRBV6-1	12	TRBJ1-1	-	-	CASTRRNTEAFF	TGTGCCAGCACGAGACGGAACACTGAAGCTTTCTTT
TRBV9	13	TRBJ1-2	TRBD1	-	CASSVEGAYGYTF	TGTGCCAGCAGCGTAGAGGGGGCCTATGGCTACACCTTC
TRBV6-5	16	TRBJ2-7	TRBD1	-	CASSYRTTGALNEQYF	TGTGCCAGCAGTTACAGAACGACAGGGGCGTTGAACGAGCAGTACTTC
TRBV9	15	TRBJ2-1	TRBD2	-	CASSGGLADYNEQFF	TGTGCCAGCAGCGGGGGACTAGCGGACTACAATGAGCAGTTCTTC
TRBV27	14	TRBJ1-2	-	-	CASSLSGLVYGYTF	TGTGCCAGCAGTTTATCGGGGCTGGTCTATGGCTACACCTTC
TRBV7-3	15	TRBJ1-2	TRBD1	-	CASSPRQGNNYGYTF	TGTGCCAGCAGCCCAAGACAGGGAAATAACTATGGCTACACCTTC
TRBV15	13	TRBJ2-6	-	once	CATSMAGANVLTF	TGTGCCACCAGCATGGCTGGGGCCAACGTCCTGACTTTC
TRBV7-3	17	TRBJ2-1	-	once	CASSPQPWTTTYNEQFF	TGTGCCAGCAGCCCCCAGCCCTGGACTACGACCTACAATGAGCAGTTCTTC
TRBV4-3	15	TRBJ2-3	-	-	CASSQGRVGTDTQYF	TGCGCCAGCAGCCAAGGGAGGGTCGGCACAGATACGCAGTATTTT
TRBV19	14	TRBJ2-5	-	-	CASSIEVTGETQYF	TGTGCCAGTAGTATAGAGGTAACTGGGGAGACCCAGTACTTC
TRBV30	11	TRBJ1-2	-	-	CAWSLERGYTF	TGTGCCTGGAGTCTCGAACGGGGCTACACCTTC
TRBV7-7	15	TRBJ2-2	TRBD1	-	CASSKGTGGTGELFF	TGTGCCAGCAGCAAAGGGACAGGGGGCACCGGGGAGCTGTTTTTT
TRBV4-1	15	TRBJ2-6	-	-	CASSQVSAGANVLTF	TGCGCCAGCAGCCAAGTCTCAGCTGGGGCCAACGTCCTGACTTTC
TRBV28	15	TRBJ2-7	-	-	CASSIHSGSSYEQYF	TGTGCCAGCAGTATTCATAGCGGTAGCTCCTACGAGCAGTACTTC
TRBV27	13	TRBJ2-7	TRBD1	-	CASSFTRGYEQYF	TGTGCCAGCAGCTTTACCAGGGGGTACGAGCAGTACTTC
TRBV5-1	15	TRBJ2-2	TRBD2	-	CASSDNTAGAGELFF	TGCGCCAGCAGCGATAATACCGCGGGGGCCGGGGAGCTGTTTTTT
TRBV5-1	15	TRBJ2-5	TRBD1	-	CASSFSGGFRETQYF	TGCGCCAGCAGCTTTTCAGGGGGCTTCCGAGAGACCCAGTACTTC
TRBV27	14	TRBJ2-7	TRBD1	-	CASSLGQGPYEQYF	TGTGCCAGCAGTTTAGGACAGGGTCCCTACGAGCAGTACTTC
TRBV10-1	16	TRBJ2-5	TRBD2	-	CASSMTSGNDGETQYF	TGCGCCAGCAGTATGACTAGCGGGAATGATGGAGAGACCCAGTACTTC
TRBV7-8	12	TRBJ2-7	-	-	CASSSGPYEQYF	TGTGCCAGCAGCTCAGGACCGTACGAGCAGTACTTC
TRBV5-5	15	TRBJ1-3	-	-	CASSAAHSSGNTIYF	TGTGCCAGCAGCGCGGCACACAGTTCTGGAAACACCATATATTTT
TRBV6-1	17	TRBJ2-5	TRBD2	-	CASSEGVLAGNYLTQYF	TGTGCCAGCAGTGAAGGGGTCCTAGCGGGAAATTATTTGACCCAGTACTTC
TRBV7-9	13	TRBJ1-1	-	-	CASSLSEGLEAFF	TGTGCCAGCAGCTTATCGGAAGGCCTTGAAGCTTTCTTT